This TCR beta chain was identified in a study of cytomegalovirus exposure and HLA in healthy donors. CDR1 SGHTA and CDR2 FQGNSA come from the germline V gene. Deletions cut 8 bases from V and 4 bases from J, with 6 bases between. The CDR3 runs to 11 residues. Study observations and caveats: Associated with HLA alleles at 0.05 false discovery rate in a later analysis were over 15,000 TCR beta sequences. Across donors, presence/absence analyses took sequencing depth to be roughly uniform.

PCR used 60 Vbeta primers and 13 Jbeta primers. Sequenced by immunoSEQ multiplex PCR; TCRdb stores in-frame clones only, minus some. The sample shows roughly 160,000 clones, approximately 88% of them seen only once. On this clone: Its cognate antigen is unknown.

The TCR was taken from a boy aged 2-15 years in good health and CMV-seronegative. This sequence joins TRBV7-2 and TRBJ2-1; D unresolved. The sample taken for sequencing was PBMCs. The CDR3 spells CASRAYNEQFF. For the CDR3, the DNA is TGTGCCAGCCGCGCATACAATGAGCAGTTCTTC.